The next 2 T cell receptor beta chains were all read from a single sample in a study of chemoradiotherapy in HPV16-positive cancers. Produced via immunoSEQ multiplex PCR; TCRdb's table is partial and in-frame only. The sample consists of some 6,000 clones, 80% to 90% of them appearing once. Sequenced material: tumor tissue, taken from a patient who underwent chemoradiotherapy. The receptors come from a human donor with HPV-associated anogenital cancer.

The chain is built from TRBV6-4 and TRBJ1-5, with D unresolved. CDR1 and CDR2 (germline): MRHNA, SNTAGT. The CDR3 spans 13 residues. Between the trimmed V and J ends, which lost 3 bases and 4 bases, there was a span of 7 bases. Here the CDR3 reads CASSEGTNQPQHF. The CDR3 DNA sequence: TGTGCCAGCAGTGAAGGTACTAATCAGCCCCAGCATTTT.

The CDR3 sequence is CASSTYTGELFF. CDR3 DNA sequence: TGTGCCAGCAGTACTTACACCGGGGAGCTGTTTTTT. The V gene is TRBV6-6, the J gene TRBJ2-2; no definite D call. V dropped 5 bases and J dropped 3 bases, with 4 bases sitting between them. Per the germline V gene, CDR1 is MNHNY and CDR2 is SVGAGI (reference sequence). The length of the CDR3 is 12 residues.